This TCR beta chain was sequenced for a study of cytomegalovirus exposure and HLA in healthy donors (dated by TCRdb to the late 2010s). Looking at the study overall: A later analysis indicated that the 120 or so validation repertoires were generated on the platform also employed for the approximately 670 repertoires of the first cohort. The study aimed to test whether cataloging public T cell receptors could reveal signatures of past pathogen exposure. In addition to the first cohort of 666 subjects, a separate validation cohort of 130 or so different subjects was used. High-throughput TCR immunosequencing, statistical association of individual TCRs with disease status, and machine learning were combined to predict cytomegalovirus infection status.

The library was made by the immunoSEQ multiplex PCR assay. As for how the authors treated the data: A statistical classification framework was built to diagnose cytomegalovirus status from the catalog of TCR beta chain sequences. This immuneACCESS table, as held by TCRdb, lists in-frame sequences with V and J called but not all clones. Of the missing ones, under half trace to an unresolved V gene in checked studies; the others have no known cause. V and J calls and clone size are those listed in that table; D and trimming were worked out from the DNA. The sample table lists fewer than 200,000 clones, 85% of them with a count of one. The ten largest clones represent about 16% of the sample. As to this clone: Its antigen is still unknown. Per-base qualities were not stored, and no clone one base away is much larger.

The CDR3 numbers 14 residues from cysteine through phenylalanine. Left in the record is the CDR3 DNA by itself, 42 bases read in frame from the first base. The germline V and J ends show losses of 5 bases and 6 bases respectively, and no gene match explains 8 bases of the junction. The germline V gene encodes CDR1 SGHVS and CDR2 FNYEAQ. The research as a whole found: In vitro tests confirmed that a few of the cytomegalovirus-associated TCR beta chains recognize cytomegalovirus antigens. In both the original and validation cohorts, the classifier was reported to diagnose cytomegalovirus status with high specificity and sensitivity. According to the authors, the approach could potentially be generalized to other disease states and immunological phenotypes. While some public TCRs were present in many individuals, most TCR sequences turned up only very rarely across donors. The validation cohort had no HLA typing available for a later analysis, so co-occurrence within that cohort was assessed over all 130 or so repertoires. Of the cluster scores, roughly 95% were above 0 in a later analysis, which found that TCRs clustered in the first cohort also tended to co-occur in the 120 or so validation repertoires. A total of roughly 160 TCR beta chains were listed by the study as associated with cytomegalovirus.

The donors were included in the validation cohort of roughly 130 subjects, a group kept apart from the roughly 730-subject first cohort. Sequencing used PBMCs. This sequence originates from a man aged 18 to 30 in good health and CMV-seropositive. The sequence links TRBV7-6 to TRBJ1-2; TRBD1 aligns with 8 central bases. The bases read TGTGCCAGCAGCAAAACGACAGGGGTGGATGGCTACACCTTC. The translation is CASSKTTGVDGYTF.